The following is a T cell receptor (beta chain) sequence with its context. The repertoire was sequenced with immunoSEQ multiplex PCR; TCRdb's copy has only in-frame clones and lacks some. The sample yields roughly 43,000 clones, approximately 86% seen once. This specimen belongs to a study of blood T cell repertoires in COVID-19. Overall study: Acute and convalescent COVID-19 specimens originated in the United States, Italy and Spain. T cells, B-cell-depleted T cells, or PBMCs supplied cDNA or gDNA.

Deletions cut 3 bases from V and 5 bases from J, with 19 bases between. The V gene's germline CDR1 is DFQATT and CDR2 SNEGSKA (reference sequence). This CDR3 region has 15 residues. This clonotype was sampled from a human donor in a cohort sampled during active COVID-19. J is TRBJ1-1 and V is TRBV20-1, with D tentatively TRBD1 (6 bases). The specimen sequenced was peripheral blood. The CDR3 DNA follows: TGCAGTGCTAGTAACCCAGGGGTAAGGGGAACTGAAGCTTTCTTT. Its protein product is CSASNPGVRGTEAFF.